The clone carrying this TCR beta chain has a single count. Its target is unknown. The CDR3 runs 16 residues. V shed 4 bases, J shed 2 bases, and the junction held 10 bases outside the gene matches. Germline V gives CDR1 SGHNT, CDR2 YYREEE (reference sequence). The data are from a study of CD8+ T cells in alopecia areata. Study at large: Tofacitinib was taken orally by treated patients, and the dose was 5 to 10 mg twice daily. Patients in the study were on tofacitinib for 6 to 18 months, then off it for 6 months.

Indicated treatment: oral pan-JAK inhibitor, 5-10 mg twice daily. Notes on the study in general: There were many expanded lesional clones persisting in scalp and blood during tofacitinib. Among the top 100, expanded CD8+ clones were significantly decreased by tofacitinib, as was scalp clonality.

Extraction of RNA preceded its reverse transcription into cDNA, which served as the sequencing template. The assay was immunoSEQ multiplex PCR, and TCRdb's table has in-frame clones only and misses some. Of fewer than 110,000 clones in the sample, more than 75% are singletons; the top ten hold 8.5% to 14%. The rearrangement links TRBV5-4 to TRBJ2-7; 9 bases fit TRBD1. The sequence came from a human donor with alopecia areata. The sequenced sample was CD8+ T cells sorted from blood, obtained at roughly week 30, from a patient treated with tofacitinib. The CDR3, as DNA: TGTGCCAGCAGCCCCGGACAGGGGAGTTTTCCCTACGAGCAGTACTTC. Amino acid sequence: CASSPGQGSFPYEQYF.